A selection of T cell receptor beta chains follows, all from one sample in a study of Graves' ophthalmopathy and Graves' hyperthyroidism. TCRdb called the multiplex PCR reads again in MiXCR, with one record for every CDR3 protein. Among 660,000 or so distinct CDR3 sequences listed, roughly two fifths were seen once. Specimen: peripheral blood. These TCRs come from an adult man with Graves' ophthalmopathy. The CDR3 runs from the conserved cysteine through the conserved F or W. The D gene is left open where the match is weak. Expanded clones get a size class; other rows say once, few or many, or leave the size out.

>TRBJ2-5|many|TRBV19|NA
CASSSQLGRETQYF
TGTGCCAGTAGTTCCCAACTGGGACGAGAGACCCAGTACTTC
>TRBJ2-7|NA|TRBV19|NA
CASSIAEEQYF
TGTGCCAGTAGTATAGCCGAGGAGCAGTACTTC
>TRBJ2-5|many|TRBV24-1|NA
CATSDLKGASGRRETQYF
TGTGCCACCAGTGATTTGAAGGGGGCTAGCGGGCGGAGAGAGACCCAGTACTTC
>TRBJ1-2|NA|TRBV7-9|NA
CASSLWGAGQKTSYGYTF
TGTGCCAGCAGCTTATGGGGGGCCGGACAGAAGACTAGCTATGGCTACACCTTC
>TRBJ2-7|NA|TRBV9|TRBD2
CASSAGPGLTRYYEQYF
TGTGCCAGCAGCGCGGGACCGGGACTAACACGCTACTACGAGCAGTACTTC
>TRBJ1-5|many|TRBV2|TRBD1
CASSVRQGWSLGNQPQHF
TGTGCCAGCAGTGTGAGACAGGGTTGGAGTTTGGGCAATCAGCCCCAGCATTTT
>TRBJ1-2|many|TRBV10-3|NA
CAISESILEQAGYTF
TGTGCCATCAGTGAGTCGATATTGGAACAGGCAGGCTACACCTTC
>TRBJ2-5|many|TRBV24-1|NA
CATSDLWGARETQYF
TGTGCCACCAGTGATTTGTGGGGGGCCAGAGAGACCCAGTACTTC
>TRBJ2-5|few|TRBV27|TRBD2
CASSLSPAGGQETQYF
TGTGCCAGCAGTTTATCTCCCGCGGGAGGCCAAGAGACCCAGTACTTC
>TRBJ1-1|many|TRBV19|NA
CASLRTPNTEAFF
TGTGCCAGCCTACGGACACCGAACACTGAAGCTTTCTTT
>TRBJ1-4|many|TRBV29-1|NA
CSAMKTANEKLFF
TGCAGCGCTATGAAAACAGCTAATGAAAAACTGTTTTTT
>TRBJ1-2|many|TRBV6-6|NA
CASSYLGTEHGYTF
TGTGCCAGCAGTTATCTTGGCACGGAACATGGCTACACCTTC
>TRBJ1-1|NA|TRBV19|NA
CAWSVSSSTEAFF
TGTGCCTGGAGTGTATCTTCGAGCACTGAAGCTTTCTTT
>TRBJ2-5|many|TRBV7-2|NA
CASSIAYPPAAQYF
TGTGCCTCCTCCATCGCCTATCCCCCAGCGGCCCAGTACTTC
>TRBJ1-5|NA|TRBV29-1|NA
CSVGEQTQHF
TGCAGCGTGGGGGAGCAGACCCAGCATTTT
>TRBJ2-7|NA|TRBV19|NA
CARSTQGGRGIYEQYF
TGTGCCCGTAGTACCCAGGGGGGCCGCGGCATATACGAGCAGTACTTC
>TRBJ2-2|NA|TRBV19|NA
CATKLAGQADEELFF
TGTGCCACCAAGCTAGCGGGACAGGCGGATGAGGAGCTGTTTTTT
>TRBJ1-4|many|TRBV5-1|TRBD1
CASSLDNRGREKLFF
TGCGCCAGCAGCTTGGATAACAGGGGGCGTGAAAAACTGTTTTTT
>TRBJ2-6|many|TRBV12-3/TRBV12-4|NA
CASSPATSSGANVLTF
TGTGCCAGCAGCCCGGCTACTTCCTCTGGGGCCAACGTCCTGACTTTC
>TRBJ1-1|NA|TRBV24-1|TRBD1
CATSDPGTGGHTEAFF
TGTGCCACCAGTGACCCTGGGACAGGGGGCCACACTGAAGCTTTCTTT
>TRBJ1-5|many|TRBV19|TRBD1
CASSASGTGWSNQPQHF
TGTGCCAGTAGTGCGTCAGGGACAGGGTGGAGCAATCAGCCCCAGCATTTT
>TRBJ1-3|few|TRBV14|TRBD1
CASSQDRDRFTSSGNTIYF
TGTGCCAGCAGCCAAGATAGGGACAGATTCACGAGCTCTGGAAACACCATATATTTT
>TRBJ1-1|NA|TRBV12-3/TRBV12-4|NA
CASSSVRGTEAFF
TGTGCCAGCAGTTCCGTACGTGGCACTGAAGCTTTCTTT
>TRBJ1-2|once|TRBV7-9|NA
CASSDRQAPYGYTF
TGTGCCAGCAGCGACAGACAGGCCCCCTATGGCTACACCTTC
>TRBJ2-7|many|TRBV5-1|NA
CASSPRRDHRTYEQYF
TGCGCCAGCAGCCCCAGAAGGGATCATCGGACCTACGAGCAGTACTTC
>TRBJ2-2|few|TRBV9|NA
CASSNRRAGELFF
TGTGCCAGCAGCAACCGCAGGGCCGGGGAGCTGTTTTTT
>TRBJ2-1|NA|TRBV29-1|NA
CSVGVFNEQFF
TGCAGCGTTGGGGTGTTCAATGAGCAGTTCTTC
>TRBJ2-2|NA|TRBV4-3|NA
CASSHATSSGELFF
TGCGCCAGCAGCCATGCAACTAGTTCCGGGGAGCTGTTTTTT
>TRBJ2-3|NA|TRBV7-9|NA
CASSKTPGRADTQYF
TGTGCCAGCAGCAAAACACCGGGGCGCGCAGATACGCAGTATTTT
>TRBJ1-6|NA|TRBV25-1|NA
CASSARVQGFSPLHF
TGTGCCAGCAGTGCTAGAGTACAGGGCTTCTCACCCCTCCACTTT
>TRBJ1-5|NA|TRBV6-1|TRBD1
CASSAQGGGNQPQHF
TGTGCCAGCAGTGCCCAGGGGGGCGGAAATCAGCCCCAGCATTTT
>TRBJ2-7|few|TRBV7-9|NA
CASSLPGSRLSYEQYF
TGTGCCAGCAGCTTACCGGGGAGCAGACTCTCCTACGAGCAGTACTTC